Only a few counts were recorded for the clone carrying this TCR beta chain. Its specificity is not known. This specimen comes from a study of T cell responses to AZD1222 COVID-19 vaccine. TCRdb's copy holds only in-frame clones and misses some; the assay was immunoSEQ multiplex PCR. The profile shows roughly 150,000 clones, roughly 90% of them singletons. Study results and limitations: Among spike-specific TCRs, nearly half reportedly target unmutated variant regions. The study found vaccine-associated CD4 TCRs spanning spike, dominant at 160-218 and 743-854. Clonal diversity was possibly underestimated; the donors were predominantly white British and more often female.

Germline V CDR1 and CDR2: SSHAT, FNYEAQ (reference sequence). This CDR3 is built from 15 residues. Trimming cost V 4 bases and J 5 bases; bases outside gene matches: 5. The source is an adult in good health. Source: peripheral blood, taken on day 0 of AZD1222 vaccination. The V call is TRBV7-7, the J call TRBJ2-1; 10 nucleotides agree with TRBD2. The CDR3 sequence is CASSSSSGSNNEQFF. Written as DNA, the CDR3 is TGTGCCAGCAGCTCCTCTAGCGGGAGTAACAATGAGCAGTTCTTC.